The 17 T cell receptor beta chains below were found in one sample sequenced in a study of blood T cell repertoires in COVID-19. Measured with immunoSEQ multiplex PCR; TCRdb has only the in-frame clones, and not every one. The sample includes over 110,000 clones, 87% of them seen just once. Sequencing was done on a sample of PBMCs or T cells enriched from blood (not recorded which). The receptors derive from a man aged 55 to 70 who had recovered from COVID-19.

J is TRBJ1-1 and V is TRBV4-1, with 7 bases identical to TRBD1. The CDR3 runs to 18 residues. V lost 0 bases, J lost 1 base, and 11 bases stayed unmatched. CDR1 and CDR2 from the germline V gene are MGHRA and YSYEKL. CDR3 sequence (DNA): TGCGCCAGCAGCCAAGATCCCTTTTCCGGGACAGCGAACACTGAAGCTTTCTTT. Its translation is CASSQDPFSGTANTEAFF.

The rearrangement uses TRBV6-5 and TRBJ2-7; a weak D match, TRBD1 (6 bases). V was pared by 2 bases and J by 5 bases, with 19 bases between. The length of the CDR3 is 16 residues. Germline V CDR1 and CDR2: MNHEY, SVGAGI. CDR3: CASSYTQGLGTHEQYF. CDR3 bases: TGTGCCAGCAGTTACACCCAGGGGCTGGGGACCCACGAGCAGTACTTC.

About this clone: Sequence at one end of the junction differs from germline and may be a read error. The chain links TRBV7-7 to TRBJ2-1; TRBD2 aligns across 15 bases. The length of the CDR3 is 18 residues. From germline, CDR1 is SSHAT and CDR2 FNYEAQ (reference sequence). The CDR3 reads CASSPGLAGGVSHNEQFF. The CDR3 DNA reads as TGTGCTAGCAGCCCTGGACTAGCGGGGGGGGTTAGCCACAATGAGCAGTTCTTC.

The count of this clone is one. The J gene is TRBJ1-2, the V gene TRBV29-1; 7 nucleotides match TRBD1. CDR3 size: 15 residues. CDR1 and CDR2 (germline): SQVTM, ANQGSEA. The V segment lost 6 bases and the J segment 0 bases; nucleotides outside the gene matches: 10. This CDR3 is CSVSGTADSNYGYTF. The CDR3 DNA follows: TGCAGCGTCTCTGGGACAGCCGACTCTAACTATGGCTACACCTTC.

The chain's CDR3 is CASSEMGRRSNEQFF. CDR3 nucleotides: TGTGCCAGCAGTGAAATGGGGAGACGGAGCAATGAGCAGTTCTTC. The chain recombines TRBV2 with TRBJ2-1; a possible D gene is TRBD2 (5 bases). The V gene's germline CDR1 is SNHLY and CDR2 FYNNEI. With 2 bases removed from V and 6 bases from J, the gap between germline ends came to 14 bases. CDR3 size: 15 residues.

V and J are TRBV9 and TRBJ1-5; D unclear. CDR1 is SGDLS, CDR2 YYNGEE, per germline. CDR3 length: 13 amino acids. Trimming took 0 bases from V and 9 from J, leaving 10 bases between them. CDR3 loop: CASSVVEGAPQHF. The DNA of the CDR3 is TGTGCCAGCAGCGTAGTGGAGGGCGCGCCCCAGCATTTT.

V usage is TRBV10-3 and J usage is TRBJ2-5; 9 positions match TRBD1. Germline CDR1 and CDR2: ENHRY and SYGVKD. The V and J ends lost 6 bases and 5 bases, in that order; junction bases with no gene match: 4. This CDR3 region has 13 residues. The CDR3 DNA is TGTGCCATCAGCCAACAGGGGGCGGAGACCCAGTACTTC. This encodes CAISQQGAETQYF.

This chain joins TRBV19 and TRBJ1-6, with 8 positions matching TRBD1. This CDR3 contains 15 residues. The trim removed 7 bases at V and 7 bases at J, leaving 9 bases unmatched. Germline V gene lookup returns CDR1 LNHDA and CDR2 SQIVND (reference sequence). The CDR3 bases are TGTGCCAGTACTATCCAGGGGGCACTCAATTCACCCCTCCACTTT. Residues: CASTIQGALNSPLHF.

This clone was counted only a few times. The rearrangement uses TRBV11-2 and TRBJ1-1; D uncertain. The CDR3 extends over 17 amino acids. Trimming left V 5 bases short and J 3 bases short, with 22 bases between. Germline-derived CDR1 and CDR2 are SGHAT and FQNNGV. CDR3 DNA sequence: TGTGCCAGCAGCCCCCGGAGGTGGGGTTTTGGGTACACTGAAGCTTTCTTT. Protein: CASSPRRWGFGYTEAFF.

The rearrangement links TRBV11-3 to TRBJ1-2, with D unresolved. V was clipped by 5 bases and J by 5 bases, with 24 bases between them. Germline CDR1 is SGHNT and CDR2 is YENEEA. This CDR3 is 17 amino acids long. CDR3 DNA sequence: TGTGCCAGCAGCCCCACGTTCGAAAGAACAAACCAATATGGCTACACCTTC. Its protein is CASSPTFERTNQYGYTF.

V and J are TRBV9 and TRBJ2-2; D is ambiguous. The CDR3 consists of 12 residues. The V end was cut by 9 bases, the J end by 1 base, with 7 bases between. CDR1 and CDR2 from the germline V gene are SGDLS and YYNGEE. The CDR3 coding sequence is TGTGCCACCCGAGGGAACACCGGGGAGCTGTTTTTT. Amino acids: CATRGNTGELFF.

In its sample, this clone was seen a few times. The rearrangement joins TRBV14 to TRBJ1-1; D is unclear. V was clipped by 4 bases and J by 6 bases, with 9 bases between them. This CDR3 is built from 12 residues. Germline assignment: CDR1 SGHDN and CDR2 FVKESK. CDR3 loop: CASSRGASEAFF. The CDR3 DNA reads TGTGCCAGCAGCCGAGGCGCCTCTGAAGCTTTCTTT.

The rearrangement joins TRBV5-1 to TRBJ2-5, with 11 bases matching TRBD2. This CDR3 has 15 amino acids. The V gene end was trimmed by 2 bases and the J gene end by 4 bases; junction bases not matched to a gene: 4. Germline V gene lookup returns CDR1 SGHRS and CDR2 YFSETQ. The CDR3 protein is CASSFSGGALETQYF. CDR3 DNA sequence: TGCGCCAGCAGCTTTAGCGGGGGGGCCCTAGAGACCCAGTACTTC.

This chain links TRBV2 with TRBJ1-6, with 7 nucleotides matching TRBD1. This CDR3 is 13 amino acids long. CDR1 and CDR2 from the germline V gene are SNHLY and FYNNEI. V shed 6 bases and J 18 bases; nucleotides not matched to a gene: 14. This CDR3 is CASRRDSQGVAHF. CDR3 DNA sequence: TGTGCCAGCAGGCGGGACAGCCAAGGGGTAGCCCACTTT.

This rearrangement joins TRBV9 to TRBJ1-3, with D perhaps TRBD1 (6 bases). Germline loops: CDR1 SGDLS, CDR2 YYNGEE. This CDR3 spans 14 amino acids. Trimming removed 3 bases at V and 2 bases at J, with 9 bases between. Written as DNA, the CDR3 is TGTGCCAGCAGCGGACAGGTGACTGGAAACACCATATATTTT. It specifies CASSGQVTGNTIYF.

The CDR3 sequence is CASSPGTGGYGYTF. The CDR3 DNA sequence: TGCGCCAGCAGCCCCGGGACAGGGGGCTATGGCTACACCTTC. The rearrangement joins TRBV5-1 to TRBJ1-2; TRBD1 matches at 11 bases. The CDR3 spans 14 residues. From germline, CDR1 is SGHRS and CDR2 YFSETQ. Losses at the gene ends were 4 bases for V and 4 bases for J; bases not matched to a gene: 3.

The chain joins TRBV18 to TRBJ2-5; TRBD2 might be the D (6 bases). The CDR3 length is 15 residues. V lost 3 bases and J lost 5, with 16 bases in between. The germline V gene has CDR1 KGHSH and CDR2 LQKENI. CDR3 bases: TGTGCCAGCTCACCTCTGCCTAGCGCCCCGGAGACCCAGTACTTC. Its protein product is CASSPLPSAPETQYF. Filled out from reference TRBV18 and TRBJ2-5, the complete variable domain reads NAGVMQNPRHLVRRRGQEARLRCSPMKGHSHVYWYRQLPEEGLKFMVYLQKENIIDESGMPKERFSAEFPKEGPSILRIQQVVRGDSAAYFCASSPLPSAPETQYFGPGTRLLVL.